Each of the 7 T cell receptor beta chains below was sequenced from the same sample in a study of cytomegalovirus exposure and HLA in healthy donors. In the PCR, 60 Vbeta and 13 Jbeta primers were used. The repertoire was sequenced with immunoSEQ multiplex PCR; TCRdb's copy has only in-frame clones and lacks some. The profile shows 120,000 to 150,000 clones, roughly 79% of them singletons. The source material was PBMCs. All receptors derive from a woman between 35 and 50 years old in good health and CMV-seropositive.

The DNA of the CDR3 is TGTGCCAGCAGTGACGGGGGAGGGGGGGGAGATACGCAGTATTTT. Amino acids: CASSDGGGGGDTQYF. This chain connects TRBV6-1 to TRBJ2-3; possibly TRBD2 for D (7 bases). This CDR3 is 15 amino acids long. Germline V gene data show CDR1 as MNHNS and CDR2 as SASEGT. V dropped 3 bases and J dropped 5 bases, with 15 bases sitting between them.

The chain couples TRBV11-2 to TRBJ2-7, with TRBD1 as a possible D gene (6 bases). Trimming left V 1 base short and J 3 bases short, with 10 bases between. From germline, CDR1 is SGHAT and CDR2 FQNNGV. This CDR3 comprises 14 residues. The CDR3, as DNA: TGTGCCAGCAGCTTAGGTCAGGGGTTCTACGAGCAGTACTTC. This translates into CASSLGQGFYEQYF.

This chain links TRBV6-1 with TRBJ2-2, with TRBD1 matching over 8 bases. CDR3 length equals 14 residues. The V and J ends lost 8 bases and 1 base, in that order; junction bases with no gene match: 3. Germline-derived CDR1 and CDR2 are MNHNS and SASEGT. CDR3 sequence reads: CASHGTGNTGELFF. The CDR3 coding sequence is TGTGCCAGCCACGGGACAGGGAACACCGGGGAGCTGTTTTTT.

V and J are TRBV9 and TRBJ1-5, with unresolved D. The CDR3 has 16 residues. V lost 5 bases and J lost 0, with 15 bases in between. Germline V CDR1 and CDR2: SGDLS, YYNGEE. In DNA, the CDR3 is TGTGCCAGCAGTAGTGGAACGGGGAATAGCAATCAGCCCCAGCATTTT. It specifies CASSSGTGNSNQPQHF.

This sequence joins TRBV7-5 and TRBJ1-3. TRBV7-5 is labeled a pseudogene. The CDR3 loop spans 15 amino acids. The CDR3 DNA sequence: TGTGTCAGAAGCCCAGGAGCGGGCGAGCCAAACACCATATATTTT. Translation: CVRSPGAGEPNTIYF.

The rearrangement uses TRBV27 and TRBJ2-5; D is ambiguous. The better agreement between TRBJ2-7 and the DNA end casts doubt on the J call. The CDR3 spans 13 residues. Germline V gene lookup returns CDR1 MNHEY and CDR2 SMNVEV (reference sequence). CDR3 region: CASSSLLNYEQYF. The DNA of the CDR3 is TGTGCCAGCAGTTCACTCCTAAATTACGAGCAGTACTTC.

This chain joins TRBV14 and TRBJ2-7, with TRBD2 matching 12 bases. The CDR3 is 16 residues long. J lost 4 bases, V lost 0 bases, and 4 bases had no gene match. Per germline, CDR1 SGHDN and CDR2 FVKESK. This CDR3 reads CASSQELAGGLYEQYF. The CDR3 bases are TGTGCCAGCAGCCAAGAGCTAGCGGGGGGGTTATACGAGCAGTACTTC.